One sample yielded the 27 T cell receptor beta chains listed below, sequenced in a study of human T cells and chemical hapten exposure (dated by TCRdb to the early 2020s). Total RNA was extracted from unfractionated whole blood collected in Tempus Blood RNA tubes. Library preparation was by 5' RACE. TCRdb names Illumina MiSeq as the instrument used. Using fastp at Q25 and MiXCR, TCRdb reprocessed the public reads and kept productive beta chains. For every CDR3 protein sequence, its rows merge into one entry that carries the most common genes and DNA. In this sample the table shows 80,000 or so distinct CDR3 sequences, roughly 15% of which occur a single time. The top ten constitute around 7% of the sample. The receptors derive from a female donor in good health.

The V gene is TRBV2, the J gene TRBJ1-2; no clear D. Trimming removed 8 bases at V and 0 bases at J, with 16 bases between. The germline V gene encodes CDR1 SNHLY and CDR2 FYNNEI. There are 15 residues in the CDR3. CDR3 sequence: CASGEKQTANYGYTF. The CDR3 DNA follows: TGTGCCAGCGGCGAAAAACAGACCGCTAACTATGGCTACACCTTC.

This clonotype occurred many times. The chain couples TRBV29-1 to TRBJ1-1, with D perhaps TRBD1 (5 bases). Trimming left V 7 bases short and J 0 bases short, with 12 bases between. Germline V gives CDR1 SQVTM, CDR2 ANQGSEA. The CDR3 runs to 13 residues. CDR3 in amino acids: CSAVTAMNTEAFF. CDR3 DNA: TGCAGCGCCGTGACAGCCATGAACACTGAAGCTTTCTTT.

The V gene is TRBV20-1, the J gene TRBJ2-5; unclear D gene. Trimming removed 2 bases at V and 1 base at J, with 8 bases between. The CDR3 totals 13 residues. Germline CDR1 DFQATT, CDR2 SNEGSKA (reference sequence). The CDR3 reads CSARRNTQETQYF. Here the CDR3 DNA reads TGCAGTGCTAGACGGAATACCCAAGAGACCCAGTACTTC.

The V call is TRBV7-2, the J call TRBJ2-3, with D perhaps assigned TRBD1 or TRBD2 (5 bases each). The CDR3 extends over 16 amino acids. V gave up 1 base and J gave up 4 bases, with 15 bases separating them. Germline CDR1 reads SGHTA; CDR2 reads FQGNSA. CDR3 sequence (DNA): TGTGCCAGCAGCTTAGTCGAGGGGTTGGGGGCAGATACGCAGTATTTT. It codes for CASSLVEGLGADTQYF.

The CDR3 reads CASSDPTGSSYEQYF. The CDR3 region has the DNA TGCGCCAGCAGCGACCCGACAGGGTCCTCCTACGAGCAGTACTTC. The chain is built from TRBV5-1 and TRBJ2-7; the match to TRBD1 covers 7 bases. Germline CDR1 reads SGHRS; CDR2 reads YFSETQ. The CDR3 is 15 residues long. Trimming at V came to 4 bases and at J to 0 bases, leaving 7 bases not matched to a gene.

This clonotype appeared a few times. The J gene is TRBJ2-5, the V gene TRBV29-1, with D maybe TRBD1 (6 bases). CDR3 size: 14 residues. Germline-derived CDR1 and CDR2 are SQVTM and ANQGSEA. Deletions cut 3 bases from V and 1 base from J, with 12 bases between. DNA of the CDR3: TGCAGCGTTGAGGGGGCCCTCCTCCAAGAGACCCAGTACTTC. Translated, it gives CSVEGALLQETQYF.

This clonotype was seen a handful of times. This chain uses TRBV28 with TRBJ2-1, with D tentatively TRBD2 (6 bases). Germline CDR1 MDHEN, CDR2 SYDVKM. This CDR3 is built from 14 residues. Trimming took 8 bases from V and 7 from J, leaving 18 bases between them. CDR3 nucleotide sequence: TGTGCCAGCGGCTTAGGCTGGGGGGTGAATGAGCAGTTCTTC. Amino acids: CASGLGWGVNEQFF.

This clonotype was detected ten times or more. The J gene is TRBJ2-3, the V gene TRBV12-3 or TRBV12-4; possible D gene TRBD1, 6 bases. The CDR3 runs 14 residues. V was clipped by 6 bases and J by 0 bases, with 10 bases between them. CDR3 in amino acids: CASSPGASTDTQYF. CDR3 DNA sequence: TGTGCCAGCAGCCCAGGGGCGAGCACAGATACGCAGTATTTT.

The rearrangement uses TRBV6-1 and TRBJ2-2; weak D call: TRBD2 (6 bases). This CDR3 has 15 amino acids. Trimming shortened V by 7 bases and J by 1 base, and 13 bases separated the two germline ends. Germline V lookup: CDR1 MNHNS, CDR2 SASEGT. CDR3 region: CASTQTRRNTGELFF. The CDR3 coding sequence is TGTGCCAGCACCCAGACTAGAAGGAACACCGGGGAGCTGTTTTTT.

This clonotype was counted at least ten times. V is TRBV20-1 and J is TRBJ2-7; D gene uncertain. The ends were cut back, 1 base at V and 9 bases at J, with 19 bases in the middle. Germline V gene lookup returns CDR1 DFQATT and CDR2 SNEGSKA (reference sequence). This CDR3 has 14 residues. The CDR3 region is CSARAQTHGSVQYF. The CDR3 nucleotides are TGCAGTGCTAGAGCTCAGACCCACGGTTCTGTGCAGTACTTC.

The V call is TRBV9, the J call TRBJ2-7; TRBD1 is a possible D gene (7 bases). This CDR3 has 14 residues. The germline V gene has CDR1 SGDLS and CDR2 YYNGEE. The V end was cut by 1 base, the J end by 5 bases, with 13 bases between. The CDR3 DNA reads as TGTGCCAGCAGCGTATTTCAGGGGGAGGACGAGCAGTACTTC. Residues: CASSVFQGEDEQYF.

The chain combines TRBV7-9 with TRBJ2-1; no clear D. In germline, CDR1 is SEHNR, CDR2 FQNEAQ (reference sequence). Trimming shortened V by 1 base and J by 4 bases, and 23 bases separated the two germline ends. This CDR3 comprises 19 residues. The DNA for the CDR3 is TGTGCCAGCAGCTTAGAGTTGTGGTGGGAAAGAGATTTGTACAATGAGCAGTTCTTC. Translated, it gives CASSLELWWERDLYNEQFF.

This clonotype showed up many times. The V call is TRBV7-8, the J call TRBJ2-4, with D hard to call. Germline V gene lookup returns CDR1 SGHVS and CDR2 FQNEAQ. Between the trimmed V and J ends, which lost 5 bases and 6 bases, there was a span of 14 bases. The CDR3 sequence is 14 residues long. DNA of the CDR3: TGTGCCAGCAGCCCCGGCCCAGGAGTAAACATTCAGTACTTC. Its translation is CASSPGPGVNIQYF.

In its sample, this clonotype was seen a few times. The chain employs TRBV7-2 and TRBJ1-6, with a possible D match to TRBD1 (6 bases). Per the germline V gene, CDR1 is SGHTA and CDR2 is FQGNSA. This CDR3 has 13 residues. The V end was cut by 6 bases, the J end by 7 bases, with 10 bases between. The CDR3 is CASSRQANSPLHF. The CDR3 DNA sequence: TGTGCCAGCAGTCGACAGGCAAATTCACCCCTCCACTTT.

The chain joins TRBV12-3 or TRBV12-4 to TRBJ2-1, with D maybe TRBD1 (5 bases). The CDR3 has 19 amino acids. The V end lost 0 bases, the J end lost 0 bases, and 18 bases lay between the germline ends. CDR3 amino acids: CASSLALRGLGFSYNEQFF. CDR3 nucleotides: TGTGCCAGCAGTTTAGCGCTTAGGGGTTTGGGGTTCTCCTACAATGAGCAGTTCTTC.

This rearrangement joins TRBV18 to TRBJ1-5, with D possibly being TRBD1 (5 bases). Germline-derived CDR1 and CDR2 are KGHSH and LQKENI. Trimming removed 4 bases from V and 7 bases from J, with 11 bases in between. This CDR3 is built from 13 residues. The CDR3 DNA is TGTGCCAGCTCACGCGGCAGGGACCAGCCCCAGCATTTT. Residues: CASSRGRDQPQHF.

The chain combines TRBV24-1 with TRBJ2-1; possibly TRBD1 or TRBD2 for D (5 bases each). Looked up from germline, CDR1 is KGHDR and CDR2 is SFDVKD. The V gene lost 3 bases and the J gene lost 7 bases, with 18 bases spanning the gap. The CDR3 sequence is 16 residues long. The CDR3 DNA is TGTGCCACCAGTGATCCCGGGACCCAGCCGTCTAATGAGCAGTTCTTC. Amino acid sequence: CATSDPGTQPSNEQFF.

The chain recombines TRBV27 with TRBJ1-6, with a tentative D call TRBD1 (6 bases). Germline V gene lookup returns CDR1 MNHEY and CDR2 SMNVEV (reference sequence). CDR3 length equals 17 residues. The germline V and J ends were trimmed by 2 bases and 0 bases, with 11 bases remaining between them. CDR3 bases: TGTGCCAGCAGTTTACAGGGGCCCAGCTCCTATAATTCACCCCTCCACTTT. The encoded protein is CASSLQGPSSYNSPLHF.

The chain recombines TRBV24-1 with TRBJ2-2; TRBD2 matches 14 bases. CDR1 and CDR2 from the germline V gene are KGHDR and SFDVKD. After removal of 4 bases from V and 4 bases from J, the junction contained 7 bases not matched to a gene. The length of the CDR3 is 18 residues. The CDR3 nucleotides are TGTGCCACCAGTGACTCGGGACTAGCGGGAGTATCCACCGGGGAGCTGTTTTTT. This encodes CATSDSGLAGVSTGELFF.

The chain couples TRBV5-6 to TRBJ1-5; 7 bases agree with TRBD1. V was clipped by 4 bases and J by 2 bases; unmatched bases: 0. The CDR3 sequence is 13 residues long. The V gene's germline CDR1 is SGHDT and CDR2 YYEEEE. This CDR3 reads CASSGTGNQPQHF. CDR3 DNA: TGTGCCAGCAGCGGGACAGGCAATCAGCCCCAGCATTTT.

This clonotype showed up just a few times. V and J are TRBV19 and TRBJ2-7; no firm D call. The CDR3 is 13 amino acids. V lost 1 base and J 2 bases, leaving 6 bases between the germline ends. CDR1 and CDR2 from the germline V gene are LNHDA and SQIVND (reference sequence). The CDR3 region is CASSIGVTYEQYF. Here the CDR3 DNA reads TGTGCCAGTAGTATAGGGGTAACCTACGAGCAGTACTTC.

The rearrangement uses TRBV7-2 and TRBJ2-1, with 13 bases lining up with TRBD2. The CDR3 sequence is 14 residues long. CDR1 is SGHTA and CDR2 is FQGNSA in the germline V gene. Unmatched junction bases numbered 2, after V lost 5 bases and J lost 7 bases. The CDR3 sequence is CASSRGLAGNEQFF. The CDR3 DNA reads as TGTGCCAGCAGCCGGGGACTAGCGGGGAATGAGCAGTTCTTC.

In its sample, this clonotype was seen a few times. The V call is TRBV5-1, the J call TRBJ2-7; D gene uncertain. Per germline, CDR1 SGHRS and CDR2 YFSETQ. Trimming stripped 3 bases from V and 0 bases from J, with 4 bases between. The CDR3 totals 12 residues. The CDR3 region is CASSSSSYEQYF. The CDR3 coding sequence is TGCGCCAGCAGCTCCTCCTCCTACGAGCAGTACTTC.

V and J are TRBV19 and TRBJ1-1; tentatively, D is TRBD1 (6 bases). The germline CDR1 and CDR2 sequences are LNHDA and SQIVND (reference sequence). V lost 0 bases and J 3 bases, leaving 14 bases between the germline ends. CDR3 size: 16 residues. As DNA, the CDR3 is TGTGCCAGTAGTATAGATGCTCAGGGGAAGGACACTGAAGCTTTCTTT. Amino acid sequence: CASSIDAQGKDTEAFF.

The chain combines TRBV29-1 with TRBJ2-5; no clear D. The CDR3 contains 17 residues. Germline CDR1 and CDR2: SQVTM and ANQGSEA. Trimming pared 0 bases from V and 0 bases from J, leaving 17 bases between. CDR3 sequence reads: CSVEERSSVVYQETQYF. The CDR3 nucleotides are TGCAGCGTTGAAGAAAGGTCCAGCGTGGTATACCAAGAGACCCAGTACTTC.

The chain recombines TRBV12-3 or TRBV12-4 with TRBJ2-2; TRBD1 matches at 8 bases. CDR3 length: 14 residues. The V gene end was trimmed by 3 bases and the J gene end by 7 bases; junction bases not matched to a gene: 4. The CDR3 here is CASSFQGAVGELFF. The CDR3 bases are TGTGCCAGCAGTTTTCAGGGGGCGGTCGGGGAGCTGTTTTTT.

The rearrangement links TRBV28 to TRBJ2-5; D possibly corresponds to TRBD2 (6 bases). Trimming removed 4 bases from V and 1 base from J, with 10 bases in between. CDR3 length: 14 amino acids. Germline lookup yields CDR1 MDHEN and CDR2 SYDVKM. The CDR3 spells CASSSWTTQETQYF. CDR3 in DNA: TGTGCCAGCAGTTCATGGACTACCCAAGAGACCCAGTACTTC.